The rows below give T cell receptor beta chains drawn from one sample of a study of blood T cell repertoires in COVID-19. Here immunoSEQ multiplex PCR was the method, and the copy in TCRdb shows in-frame clones only, minus some. This repertoire shows some 340,000 clones, 90% found once; its top ten account for approximately 4.1%. The sequencing input was PBMCs or T cells enriched from blood (not recorded which). The receptors here all came from a woman in her twenties or thirties who had been exposed to COVID-19. The CDR3 runs from the conserved cysteine through the conserved F or W. Each record gives: V gene, J gene, clone size, CDR3 protein. Clone size, where shown, is once, few, many, or a class for clones that have expanded.

V: TRBV21-1; J: TRBJ1-2; size: .; CDR3: CASSGRWHRIYVGGYTF
V: TRBV25-1; J: TRBJ1-1; size: .; CDR3: CASRQSSNTEAFF
V: TRBV13; J: TRBJ2-7; size: .; CDR3: CASSLGGWDRRSYEQYF
V: TRBV24-1; J: TRBJ1-2; size: once; CDR3: CATSDTGRGYTF
V: TRBV19; J: TRBJ2-2; size: .; CDR3: CASSGGRDKNTGELFF
V: TRBV11-2; J: TRBJ1-4; size: .; CDR3: CASSLEAGTPEKLFF
V: TRBV6-4; J: TRBJ1-1; size: .; CDR3: CASSGGTGVAEAFF
V: TRBV19; J: TRBJ1-4; size: .; CDR3: CASSTTGLNEKLFF
V: TRBV6-1; J: TRBJ2-3; size: .; CDR3: CASSEGRTYTDTQYF
V: TRBV11-2; J: TRBJ2-1; size: .; CDR3: CASSLDTLGWSGEQFF
V: TRBV18; J: TRBJ1-5; size: .; CDR3: CASSPEADQPQHF
V: TRBV6-6; J: TRBJ1-5; size: .; CDR3: CATRVLGGRDRQPQHF
V: TRBV5-1; J: TRBJ1-4; size: .; CDR3: CASSETGTTNEKLFF
V: TRBV2; J: TRBJ2-3; size: .; CDR3: CASSEFETGQGLSTDTQYF
V: TRBV3-1/TRBV3-2; J: TRBJ2-1; size: .; CDR3: CASEQGSAGGPDNEQFF
V: TRBV2; J: TRBJ2-1; size: .; CDR3: CASTILMAGEDIEQFF
V: TRBV19; J: TRBJ1-1; size: few; CDR3: CASRWDRATEAFF
V: TRBV5-1; J: TRBJ2-3; size: .; CDR3: CASSLRDYTDTQYF
V: TRBV6-1; J: TRBJ2-6; size: .; CDR3: CASSGLTGVISGANVLTF
V: TRBV7-9; J: TRBJ1-2; size: .; CDR3: CASSQASSKQGGDGYTF
V: TRBV24-1; J: TRBJ1-1; size: .; CDR3: CATIGDNEAFF
V: TRBV2; J: TRBJ1-5; size: few; CDR3: CASSLDSYSNQPQHF
V: TRBV6-5; J: TRBJ1-5; size: .; CDR3: CASSYSSRGNQPQHF
V: TRBV2; J: TRBJ1-4; size: few; CDR3: CASSGTGVTNEKLFF
V: TRBV18; J: TRBJ1-5; size: .; CDR3: CASSPSLPGQGDQPQHF
V: TRBV5-1; J: TRBJ2-7; size: .; CDR3: CASSFFSTYYEQYF